These 27 T cell receptor beta chains were sequenced from one sample in a study of T cell responses to AZD1222 COVID-19 vaccine. Method: immunoSEQ multiplex PCR; TCRdb's copy keeps in-frame clones and lacks some. The repertoire holds approximately 73,000 clones, with roughly 80% as singletons. Sequencing used peripheral blood, obtained on day 0 of AZD1222 vaccination. These receptors came from an adult in good health.

This clone was seen just once. V usage is TRBV24-1 and J usage is TRBJ2-7; D is undetermined. V gave up 9 bases and J gave up 2 bases, with 10 bases separating them. The length of the CDR3 is 12 residues. CDR1 KGHDR and CDR2 SFDVKD come from the germline V gene. This CDR3 reads CATAGPPYEQYF. CDR3 sequence (DNA): TGTGCCACCGCCGGGCCTCCCTACGAGCAGTACTTC.

The V and J genes are TRBV19 and TRBJ1-5, with 7 bases lining up with TRBD1. The CDR3 sequence is 15 residues long. V shed 4 bases and J 8 bases; nucleotides not matched to a gene: 11. Germline loops: CDR1 LNHDA, CDR2 SQIVND (reference sequence). The CDR3 DNA reads as TGTGCCAGTAGTACCGGACAGGTTCGAATGGAGCCCCAGCATTTT. Translated, it gives CASSTGQVRMEPQHF.

The CDR3 reads CASSSVGGTGELFF. The CDR3, as DNA: TGTGCCAGCAGCTCGGTTGGGGGCACCGGGGAGCTGTTTTTT. The chain employs TRBV11-2 and TRBJ2-2; tentatively, D is TRBD1 or TRBD2 (5 bases each). The V gene's germline CDR1 is SGHAT and CDR2 FQNNGV. This CDR3 spans 14 amino acids. The V and J ends lost 4 bases and 4 bases respectively, with 10 bases between them.

The rearrangement links TRBV7-2 to TRBJ1-1; tentative D call: TRBD1 (5 bases). The CDR3 extends over 14 amino acids. Looked up from germline, CDR1 is SGHTA and CDR2 is FQGNSA. The ends were cut back, 4 bases at V and 5 bases at J, with 14 bases in the middle. The CDR3 loop reads CASSSQGPGTEAFF. DNA for the CDR3: TGTGCCAGCAGCTCCCAGGGCCCTGGGACTGAAGCTTTCTTT.

The rearrangement uses TRBV9 and TRBJ1-1; D call uncertain. V dropped 0 bases and J dropped 1 base, with 7 bases sitting between them. The CDR3 sequence is 14 residues long. Looked up from germline, CDR1 is SGDLS and CDR2 is YYNGEE. The CDR3 DNA follows: TGTGCCAGCAGCGTAGGACCGCAGAACACTGAAGCTTTCTTT. The encoded protein is CASSVGPQNTEAFF.

The rearrangement joins TRBV21-1 to TRBJ1-4. TRBV21-1 is shown as a pseudogene. CDR3 length equals 15 residues. This CDR3 is CASSKVVWINEKLFF. In DNA, the CDR3 is TGTGCCAGCAGCAAAGTAGTATGGATAAATGAAAAACTGTTTTTT.

V is TRBV19 and J is TRBJ1-1; D not resolved. The V gene's germline CDR1 is LNHDA and CDR2 SQIVND (reference sequence). The length of the CDR3 is 12 residues. Trimming cost V 6 bases and J 7 bases, with 12 bases left between them. The CDR3 loop reads CASRVTGSEAFF. The CDR3, as DNA: TGTGCCAGTAGAGTTACCGGGAGTGAAGCTTTCTTT.

The chain has TRBV7-9 and TRBJ2-1; maybe TRBD2 (6 bases). The V gene lost 0 bases and the J gene lost 3 bases, with 15 bases spanning the gap. Germline CDR1 SEHNR, CDR2 FQNEAQ (reference sequence). The CDR3 is 17 amino acids. In DNA, the CDR3 is TGTGCCAGCAGCTTAGCGCAAGTGACTAGATACTACAATGAGCAGTTCTTC. Protein: CASSLAQVTRYYNEQFF.

This chain joins TRBV29-1 and TRBJ1-1; no firm D call. V shed 7 bases and J shed 0 bases, with 12 bases lying between them. Germline values: CDR1 SQVTM, CDR2 ANQGSEA. The CDR3 is 13 residues long. For the CDR3, the DNA is TGCAGCGCCTCCTCCGTGATGAACACTGAAGCTTTCTTT. Encoded protein: CSASSVMNTEAFF. Together with reference TRBV29-1 and TRBJ1-1, the CDR3 gives the full variable domain: SAVISQKPSRDICQRGTSLTIQCQVDSQVTMMFWYRQQPGQSLTLIATANQGSEATYESGFVIDKFPISRPNLTFSTLTVSNMSPEDSSIYLCSASSVMNTEAFFGQGTRLTVV.

This chain uses TRBV3-1 (or the pseudogene TRBV3-2) with TRBJ2-5, with a tentative D call TRBD2 (5 bases). V gave up 2 bases and J gave up 4 bases, with 20 bases separating them. Looked up from germline, CDR1 is LGHDT and CDR2 is YNNKEL (reference sequence). This CDR3 is built from 17 residues. This CDR3 reads CASSQWNGLADTETQYF. CDR3 nucleotide sequence: TGTGCCAGCAGCCAATGGAACGGGCTAGCTGATACAGAGACCCAGTACTTC.

Only one count was recorded for this clone. This rearrangement joins TRBV7-9 to TRBJ1-2, with 7 bases matching TRBD1. The CDR3 consists of 13 residues. Germline CDR1 SEHNR, CDR2 FQNEAQ (reference sequence). With 5 bases clipped from V and 7 bases from J, the junction kept 7 bases outside the gene matches. The CDR3 DNA reads TGTGCCAGCAGCATTGACAGGGATGGTGGCTACACCTTC. Protein: CASSIDRDGGYTF.

V is TRBV6-5 and J is TRBJ2-7; D is uncertain. Germline V gene lookup returns CDR1 MNHEY and CDR2 SVGAGI. The CDR3 totals 15 residues. V lost 0 bases and J lost 1, with 10 bases in between. The CDR3 DNA reads TGTGCCAGCAGTTACTCGAGTACATCTTCCTACGAGCAGTACTTC. Protein: CASSYSSTSSYEQYF.

V and J are TRBV4-3 and TRBJ2-1; 11 bases agree with TRBD2. After removal of 1 base from V and 4 bases from J, the junction contained 6 bases not matched to a gene. Germline CDR1 is LGHNA and CDR2 is YSLEER. This CDR3 contains 17 residues. CDR3 nucleotide sequence: TGCGCCAGCAGCCAAGTCTATAGCGGGGGGGCTTACAATGAGCAGTTCTTC. Its translation: CASSQVYSGGAYNEQFF.

The V and J genes are TRBV11-1 and TRBJ1-1; D perhaps matches TRBD1 (5 bases). V lost 6 bases to trimming and J lost 0 bases, with 11 bases between them. The CDR3 spans 14 residues. Germline CDR1 reads SGHAT; CDR2 reads FQDESV (reference sequence). The CDR3 DNA follows: TGTGCCAGCAGGGTCGGGGGGATGAACACTGAAGCTTTCTTT. It encodes CASRVGGMNTEAFF.

The chain employs TRBV19 and TRBJ2-2; D possibly corresponds to TRBD1 (6 bases). This CDR3 comprises 16 residues. From germline, CDR1 is LNHDA and CDR2 SQIVND (reference sequence). Trimming shortened V by 7 bases and J by 0 bases, and 15 bases separated the two germline ends. This CDR3 is CASKPGTQSNTGELFF. The DNA for the CDR3 is TGTGCCAGTAAACCCGGGACACAGTCGAACACCGGGGAGCTGTTTTTT.

The chain combines TRBV27 with TRBJ2-1; 9 nucleotides align to TRBD1. CDR3 size: 17 residues. CDR1 is MNHEY, CDR2 SMNVEV, per germline (reference sequence). The J segment lost 5 bases and the V segment lost 3 bases, leaving 11 bases of the junction unmatched. Here the CDR3 reads CASSFSRDRVTHNEQFF. The CDR3 DNA sequence: TGTGCCAGCAGTTTCTCCCGGGACAGGGTGACCCACAATGAGCAGTTCTTC.

This clone came up once. V is TRBV10-3 and J is TRBJ2-1; 9 bases fit TRBD2. The CDR3 is made up of 17 amino acids. Germline CDR1 is ENHRY and CDR2 is SYGVKD. J gave up 3 bases and V 2 bases, and 8 bases lay outside the gene matches. The CDR3 is CAISEPAGGVSYNEQFF. CDR3 nucleotides: TGTGCCATCAGTGAGCCAGCGGGGGGAGTTAGCTACAATGAGCAGTTCTTC.

The chain uses TRBV5-6 and TRBJ2-4; tentative D call: TRBD1 (6 bases). Germline V CDR1 and CDR2: SGHDT, YYEEEE. V lost 4 bases, J lost 8 bases, and 16 bases lay in between. The CDR3 length is 14 residues. The CDR3, as DNA: TGTGCCAGCAGCGATTCACAGGGCCCAGACATTCAGTACTTC. Translating it yields CASSDSQGPDIQYF.

The chain uses TRBV19 and TRBJ2-2, with no clear D. Germline CDR1 LNHDA, CDR2 SQIVND (reference sequence). V was pared by 0 bases and J by 1 base, with 12 bases between. The CDR3 is 17 residues long. The CDR3 loop reads CASSIDPRQVNTGELFF. CDR3 sequence (DNA): TGTGCCAGTAGTATAGATCCCCGTCAGGTGAACACCGGGGAGCTGTTTTTT.

The J gene is TRBJ1-3, the V gene TRBV25-1; D possibly corresponds to TRBD1 (6 bases). Germline-derived CDR1 and CDR2 are MGHDK and SYGVNS. V was clipped by 3 bases and J by 2 bases, with 17 bases between them. The CDR3 covers 17 residues. This CDR3 is CASSDLDSSGPGNTIYF. CDR3 DNA sequence: TGTGCCAGCAGTGACTTGGACAGTTCGGGCCCTGGAAACACCATATATTTT.

V and J are TRBV5-6 and TRBJ1-2; D call uncertain. Germline V gives CDR1 SGHDT, CDR2 YYEEEE. Trimming took 1 base from V and 4 from J, leaving 11 bases between them. The CDR3 runs 14 residues. The CDR3 spells CASSLYRTGYGYTF. The CDR3 DNA follows: TGTGCCAGCAGCTTGTACCGAACGGGCTATGGCTACACCTTC.

The chain couples TRBV6-2 or TRBV6-3 to TRBJ1-1; D ambiguous. The CDR3 has 13 amino acids. Trimming pared 2 bases from V and 0 bases from J, leaving 4 bases between. CDR1 MNHEY and CDR2 SVGEGT come from the germline V gene. The CDR3 DNA reads TGTGCCAGCAGTTACGTTATGAACACTGAAGCTTTCTTT. Translated, it gives CASSYVMNTEAFF.

The chain uses TRBV14 and TRBJ2-7, with D tentatively TRBD1 (5 bases). The germline gives CDR1 SGHDN, CDR2 FVKESK. Trimming removed 4 bases at V and 3 bases at J, with 19 bases between. The CDR3 runs to 16 residues. The CDR3 reads CASSPWGVGSDYEQYF. CDR3 bases: TGTGCCAGCAGCCCCTGGGGCGTAGGATCGGACTACGAGCAGTACTTC.

The chain uses TRBV11-3 and TRBJ1-4, with D maybe TRBD1 (6 bases). The CDR3 has 18 amino acids. CDR1 is SGHNT and CDR2 is YENEEA in the germline V gene. V dropped 11 bases and J dropped 2 bases, with 27 bases sitting between them. The CDR3 spells CAYMRGTDQHPTNEKLFF. The DNA of the CDR3 is TGTGCCTATATGAGGGGGACGGACCAACACCCGACTAATGAAAAACTGTTTTTT.

The gene calls are TRBV18 and TRBJ2-1; 10 bases fit TRBD2. Germline V lookup: CDR1 KGHSH, CDR2 LQKENI. The CDR3 is 16 amino acids. Trimming at V came to 1 base and at J to 9 bases, leaving 9 bases not matched to a gene. Here the CDR3 reads CASSPLTSGGASEQFF. The CDR3 nucleotides read TGTGCCAGCTCACCACTTACCAGCGGGGGGGCAAGTGAGCAGTTCTTC.

The gene calls are TRBV5-5 and TRBJ1-4; D might be TRBD1 (6 bases). Germline V gene lookup returns CDR1 SGHKS and CDR2 YYEKEE (reference sequence). The CDR3 totals 15 residues. V dropped 3 bases and J dropped 7 bases, with 16 bases sitting between them. The CDR3 coding sequence is TGTGCCAGCAGCTCCCCTGGGGGGGCGATTGAAAAACTGTTTTTT. Its protein product is CASSSPGGAIEKLFF.

The chain recombines TRBV12-3 or TRBV12-4 with TRBJ1-2; the D gene is possibly TRBD1 (5 bases). This CDR3 comprises 12 residues. The V end lost 2 bases, the J end lost 5 bases, and 6 bases lay between the germline ends. CDR3 loop: CASSLQGYGYTF. The CDR3 DNA reads TGTGCCAGCAGTTTACAGGGATATGGCTACACCTTC.